This TCR beta chain was observed in a study of cytomegalovirus exposure and HLA in healthy donors. Study outcomes and limitations: It was shown in a later analysis that HLA-associated TCR beta chains were more clonally expanded than other, equally common chains. Later genetic work tied a missense DCLRE1C variant to beta-chain V and J trimming. Researchers left out some V segments, among them TRBV6-2 and TRBV6-3, as indistinguishable.

PCR employed 60 Vbeta and 13 Jbeta primers. Per the original methods: A later analysis counted 70 million to 85 million unique TCR beta chains, about 11 million shared. Data came from immunoSEQ multiplex PCR; TCRdb stores just in-frame clones and leaves some out. The D gene and trimming were derived from the DNA, and the V and J assignments and clone size from that table. The sample carries approximately 130,000 clones, approximately 79% recorded once. The CDR3 spans 13 residues. The V end lost 5 bases, the J end lost 6 bases, and 11 bases lay between the germline ends. Germline-derived CDR1 and CDR2 are MNHEY and SVGAGI. Remarks on this clone: Its antigen is unknown.

V is TRBV6-5 and J is TRBJ1-5, with a weak D call TRBD1 (5 bases). The source material was PBMCs. This clonotype originated in a male donor in good health and CMV-seronegative. In DNA, the CDR3 is TGTGCCAGCAGTATAACAGGCGCTCAGCCCCAGCATTTT. Translating it yields CASSITGAQPQHF.